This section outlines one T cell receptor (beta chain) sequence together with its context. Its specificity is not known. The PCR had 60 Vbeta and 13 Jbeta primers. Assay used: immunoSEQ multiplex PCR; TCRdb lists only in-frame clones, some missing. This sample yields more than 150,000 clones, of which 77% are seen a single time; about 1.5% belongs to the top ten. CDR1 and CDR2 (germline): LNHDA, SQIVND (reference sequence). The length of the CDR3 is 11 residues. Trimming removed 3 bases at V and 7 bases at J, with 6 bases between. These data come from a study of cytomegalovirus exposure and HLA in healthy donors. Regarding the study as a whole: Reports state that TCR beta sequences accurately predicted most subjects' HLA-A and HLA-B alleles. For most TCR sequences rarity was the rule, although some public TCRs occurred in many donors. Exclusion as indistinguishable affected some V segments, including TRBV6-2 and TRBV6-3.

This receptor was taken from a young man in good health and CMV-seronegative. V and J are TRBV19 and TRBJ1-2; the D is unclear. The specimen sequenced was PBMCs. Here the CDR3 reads CASSIAVGYTF. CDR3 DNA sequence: TGTGCCAGTAGTATCGCGGTTGGCTACACCTTC.